This T cell receptor (beta chain) was captured by sequencing in a study of blood T cell repertoires in COVID-19. Study background: Sites across the United States, Italy and Spain contributed samples from acute and convalescent COVID-19. T cells, B-cell-depleted T cells, or PBMCs provided the cDNA or gDNA that served as material.

As handled by the study authors: Reference gene primer amplification yielded estimated nucleated cell counts. Clones were read by immunoSEQ multiplex PCR, and TCRdb kept only the in-frame ones, dropping some. Clone size and V and J calls were adopted from that table, with D and trimming inferred from the DNA. Of some 170,000 clones in the sample, around 90% were seen once. This clone has only one observation. Source material: peripheral blood. This sequence was found in a woman aged 55-70 years who had recovered from COVID-19.

The CDR3 nucleotides are TGTGCCAGCAGCCTACGGACAGGGGACTTGGCTAACTATGGCTACACCTTC. It encodes CASSLRTGDLANYGYTF. This chain connects TRBV4-2 to TRBJ1-2; 9 bases fit TRBD1. V shed 4 bases and J 0 bases; nucleotides not matched to a gene: 9. The CDR3 contains 17 residues. Germline CDR1 and CDR2: LGHNA and YNFKEQ.